The 13 T cell receptor beta chains below all came from one sample that was sequenced in a study of T cell responses to AZD1222 COVID-19 vaccine. Sequencing was performed with immunoSEQ multiplex PCR; in TCRdb, only in-frame clones are kept and a portion is missing. The profile covers 150,000 to 200,000 clones, with roughly nine tenths appearing a single time and 2.6% taken by the ten largest. Source: peripheral blood, taken on day 0 of AZD1222 vaccination. Every receptor here comes from an adult in good health.

Written as DNA, the CDR3 is TGCGCCAGCAGGTACACTAGCGGGAGTTCCTACGAGCAGTACTTC. This gives the protein CASRYTSGSSYEQYF. The chain recombines TRBV5-1 with TRBJ2-7; the match to TRBD2 covers 11 bases. Germline CDR1 and CDR2: SGHRS and YFSETQ. The CDR3 runs to 15 residues. V was clipped by 5 bases and J by 1 base; unmatched bases: 5.

There are a few counts of this clone. The chain joins TRBV27 to TRBJ2-4, with D possibly matching TRBD2 (6 bases). V shed 4 bases and J shed 0 bases, with 13 bases lying between them. This CDR3 comprises 16 residues. Per germline, CDR1 MNHEY and CDR2 SMNVEV (reference sequence). The CDR3 reads CASSYGTPIAKNIQYF. The CDR3 nucleotides read TGTGCCAGCAGTTATGGGACTCCTATAGCCAAAAACATTCAGTACTTC.

This chain links TRBV5-1 with TRBJ2-7; a possible D gene is TRBD1 (5 bases). Trimming cost V 7 bases and J 2 bases, with 13 bases left between them. Germline V lookup: CDR1 SGHRS, CDR2 YFSETQ. The CDR3 extends over 13 amino acids. DNA for the CDR3: TGCGCCAGCTCTGCAGGGTCTACCTACGAGCAGTACTTC. This translates into CASSAGSTYEQYF. Filled out from reference TRBV5-1 and TRBJ2-7, the complete variable domain reads KAGVTQTPRYLIKTRGQQVTLSCSPISGHRSVSWYQQTPGQGLQFLFEYFSETQRNKGNFPGRFSGRQFSNSRSEMNVSTLELGDSALYLCASSAGSTYEQYFGPGTRLTVT.

This clone was seen just once. This chain connects TRBV3-1 (or the pseudogene TRBV3-2) to TRBJ1-1; D not resolved. Germline-derived CDR1 and CDR2 are LGHDT and YNNKEL (reference sequence). V was shortened by 0 bases and J by 13 bases, with 15 bases between the two germline ends. This CDR3 comprises 13 residues. The CDR3 sequence is CASSQDRAAGSFF. In nucleotides, the CDR3 is TGTGCCAGCAGCCAAGATAGGGCAGCCGGAAGTTTCTTT.

This CDR3 reads CARLSGAMSYNEQFF. The CDR3 DNA follows: TGTGCCAGACTCTCAGGTGCTATGTCTTACAATGAGCAGTTCTTC. The chain has TRBV5-3 and TRBJ2-1; D gene ambiguous. TRBV5-3 carries the ORF label, with uncertain function. This CDR3 comprises 15 residues. Trimming cost V 7 bases and J 4 bases, with 18 bases left between them.

The chain couples TRBV28 to TRBJ1-6, with D hard to call. This CDR3 spans 15 amino acids. Germline V gives CDR1 MDHEN, CDR2 SYDVKM. Trimming removed 6 bases from V and 3 bases from J, with 12 bases in between. In nucleotides, the CDR3 is TGTGCCAGCAGCCCCCGGGCCCGCTATAATTCACCCCTCCACTTT. This encodes CASSPRARYNSPLHF.

The rearrangement links TRBV19 to TRBJ1-1, with D maybe TRBD1 (5 bases). Germline V gene data show CDR1 as LNHDA and CDR2 as SQIVND (reference sequence). The CDR3 covers 16 residues. V gave up 4 bases and J gave up 3 bases, with 18 bases separating them. CDR3 bases: TGTGCCAGTAGTACGTCGCGGGTCTTGGGGGACACTGAAGCTTTCTTT. Translating gives CASSTSRVLGDTEAFF.

The V call is TRBV28, the J call TRBJ1-3; a weak D match, TRBD1 (5 bases). The CDR3 is made up of 16 amino acids. V was trimmed by 4 bases and J by 4 bases, leaving 17 bases between them. The germline V gene encodes CDR1 MDHEN and CDR2 SYDVKM. The CDR3 here is CASSSGGRVSGNTIYF. In DNA, the CDR3 is TGTGCCAGCAGTTCCGGCGGCAGGGTGTCGGGAAACACCATATATTTT. Full variable domain (rest looked up from reference TRBV28 and TRBJ1-3): DVKVTQSSRYLVKRTGEKVFLECVQDMDHENMFWYRQDPGLGLRLIYFSYDVKMKEKGDIPEGYSVSREKKERFSLILESASTNQTSMYLCASSSGGRVSGNTIYFGEGSWLTVV.

CDR3 sequence reads: CASSERHSYEQYF. The DNA of the CDR3 is TGTGCCAGCAGTGAGAGACACTCCTACGAGCAGTACTTC. This chain connects TRBV6-1 to TRBJ2-7, with D uncertain. V was shortened by 3 bases and J by 0 bases, with 6 bases between the two germline ends. CDR3 length: 13 residues. Germline assignment: CDR1 MNHNS and CDR2 SASEGT.

This chain uses TRBV7-9 with TRBJ1-6; 7 nucleotides align to TRBD1. There are 16 residues in the CDR3. The V gene end was trimmed by 4 bases and the J gene end by 7 bases; junction bases not matched to a gene: 10. Looked up from germline, CDR1 is SEHNR and CDR2 is FQNEAQ (reference sequence). CDR3 sequence (DNA): TGTGCCAGCAGCTCGCTAACAGGGGCTGGGAATTCACCCCTCCACTTT. This translates into CASSSLTGAGNSPLHF.

As DNA, the CDR3 is TGTGCCAGCAGCCTAGCCGGGGGGAACACTGAAGCTTTCTTT. This translates into CASSLAGGNTEAFF. This chain connects TRBV3-1 (or the pseudogene TRBV3-2) to TRBJ1-1; tentative D call: TRBD1 (5 bases). V lost 4 bases and J lost 1, with 10 bases in between. This CDR3 has 14 residues. Germline lookup yields CDR1 LGHDT and CDR2 YNNKEL (reference sequence).

The chain links TRBV29-1 to TRBJ1-1; TRBD1 agrees at 9 bases. There are 13 residues in the CDR3. CDR1 is SQVTM, CDR2 ANQGSEA, per germline. The ends lost 7 bases at V and 1 base at J; junction bases unmatched: 4. The CDR3 sequence is CSGYRGQNTEAFF. CDR3 coding DNA: TGCAGCGGCTACAGGGGGCAGAACACTGAAGCTTTCTTT.

The chain carries TRBV27 and TRBJ1-2, with 9 bases fitting TRBD1. J lost 8 bases, V lost 4 bases, and 5 bases had no gene match. CDR3 length: 13 residues. Looked up from germline, CDR1 is MNHEY and CDR2 is SMNVEV (reference sequence). CDR3 amino acids: CASSWTGEGGYTF. In DNA, the CDR3 is TGTGCCAGCAGTTGGACAGGGGAAGGAGGCTACACCTTC.